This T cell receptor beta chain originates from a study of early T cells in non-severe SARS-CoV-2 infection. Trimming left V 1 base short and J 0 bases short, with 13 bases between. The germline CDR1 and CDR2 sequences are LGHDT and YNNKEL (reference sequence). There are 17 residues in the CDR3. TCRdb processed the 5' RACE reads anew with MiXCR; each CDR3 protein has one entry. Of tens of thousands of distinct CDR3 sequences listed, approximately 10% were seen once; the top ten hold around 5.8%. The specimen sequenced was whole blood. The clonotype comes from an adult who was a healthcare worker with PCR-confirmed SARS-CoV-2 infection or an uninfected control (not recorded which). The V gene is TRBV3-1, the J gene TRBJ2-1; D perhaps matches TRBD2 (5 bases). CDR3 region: CASSQGPRERSYNEQFF. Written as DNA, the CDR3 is TGTGCCAGCAGCCAAGGGCCCCGGGAACGCTCCTACAATGAGCAGTTCTTC.